The rows below give T cell receptor beta chains drawn from one sample of a study of shared clonotypes between healthy human individuals. Repertoires were generated with immunoSEQ multiplex PCR, while TCRdb's copy carries only in-frame clones and drops some. This sample carries roughly 1 million clones, around 76% of them seen once, and the ten largest clones take 1.4% to 1.5%. What was sequenced was memory CD4+ T cells sorted from blood. The source is a man between 18 and 35 years old in good health. The CDR3 runs from the conserved cysteine through the conserved F or W. The D gene is left open where the match is weak. Rows give clone size only sometimes, using once, few, many, or a class for an expanded clone.

DNA: TGTGCCAGCAGTCTACAGGGGGCTCGAGATACGCAGTATTTT
CDR3: CASSLQGARDTQYF
size: NA
V: TRBV6-1
J: TRBJ2-3
D: TRBD1

DNA: TGTGCCAGCAGTGAAACAGGGGGCAGGAATGAGCAGTTCTTC
CDR3: CASSETGGRNEQFF
size: NA
V: TRBV6-4
J: TRBJ2-1
D: TRBD1

DNA: TGTGCCAGCAGCCCCGATGGGTCGGCTCGTCAGCCCCAGCATTTT
CDR3: CASSPDGSARQPQHF
size: NA
V: TRBV7-2
J: TRBJ1-5
D: NA

DNA: TGCAGCGTTGTTCCGGCCAGGGACCGGGAGCAGTACTTC
CDR3: CSVVPARDREQYF
size: NA
V: TRBV29-1
J: TRBJ2-5
D: NA

DNA: TGTGCCAGTAGTATAGCCGGGACGGTACTCTACGAGCAGTACTTC
CDR3: CASSIAGTVLYEQYF
size: NA
V: TRBV19
J: TRBJ2-7
D: NA

DNA: TGTGCCAGCAGCCCCCGGGGGGGAACTGGAAACACCATATATTTT
CDR3: CASSPRGGTGNTIYF
size: NA
V: TRBV5-8
J: TRBJ1-3
D: NA

DNA: TGTGCCAGCAGCCAAGACAGGGACCCAGATACGCAGTATTTT
CDR3: CASSQDRDPDTQYF
size: NA
V: TRBV2
J: TRBJ2-3
D: TRBD1

DNA: TGTGCCAGCAGCTCACGGGAGGGGACAGCCCTCCACTTT
CDR3: CASSSREGTALHF
size: NA
V: TRBV7-3
J: TRBJ1-6
D: TRBD1

DNA: TGCGCCAGCAGCACGTACACTAGCGGGAGGACAGATACGCAGTATTTT
CDR3: CASSTYTSGRTDTQYF
size: NA
V: TRBV5-1
J: TRBJ2-3
D: TRBD2

DNA: TGTGCCAGCAGTTACTCGGCCGTAGGACAGCCCCAGCATTTT
CDR3: CASSYSAVGQPQHF
size: NA
V: TRBV6-6
J: TRBJ1-5
D: NA

DNA: TGCGCCAGCAGCCCGGGCGGGCGGGGGACCCTAGCCAAAAACATTCAGTACTTC
CDR3: CASSPGGRGTLAKNIQYF
size: NA
V: TRBV5-1
J: TRBJ2-4
D: TRBD2

DNA: TGTGCCAGCGCCTCAGTCGGCAATCAGCCCCAGCATTTT
CDR3: CASASVGNQPQHF
size: NA
V: TRBV6-1
J: TRBJ1-5
D: NA

DNA: TGTGCCAGCAGCCCGCCGGTGAATACGCAGTATTTT
CDR3: CASSPPVNTQYF
size: NA
V: TRBV7-9
J: TRBJ2-3
D: NA

DNA: TGTGCCACCAGCAGAGGGGGGCAGGGGGACGAGCAGTACTTC
CDR3: CATSRGGQGDEQYF
size: few
V: TRBV15
J: TRBJ2-7
D: TRBD1

DNA: TGCGCCAGCAGCTTACAGGGAAGCCACGGGGACACCATATATTTT
CDR3: CASSLQGSHGDTIYF
size: few
V: TRBV5-1
J: TRBJ1-3
D: NA

DNA: TGTGCCAGCAGCCCATTCAATGAGCAGTTCTTC
CDR3: CASSPFNEQFF
size: once
V: TRBV7-9
J: TRBJ2-1
D: NA

DNA: TGTGCCAGTAGTATAGATGGGCAGGGGAACACTGAAGCTTTCTTT
CDR3: CASSIDGQGNTEAFF
size: few
V: TRBV19
J: TRBJ1-1
D: NA

DNA: TGTGCCAGCAGCTTCGGCCGCGGACGCAATGAGCAGTTCTTC
CDR3: CASSFGRGRNEQFF
size: NA
V: TRBV5-6
J: TRBJ2-1
D: NA

DNA: TGTGCCAGCAGCTTAGTGAACGTAGAAGACTATGGCTACACCTTC
CDR3: CASSLVNVEDYGYTF
size: NA
V: TRBV7-9
J: TRBJ1-2
D: NA

DNA: TGTGCCAGCAGCTTCGGGACAGGGCAGTCTTTCACCCTCCACTTT
CDR3: CASSFGTGQSFTLHF
size: NA
V: TRBV7-2
J: TRBJ1-6
D: TRBD1

DNA: TGTGCCAGCAGTCAGTGGGACAGGGTCTCTGAAGCTTTCTTT
CDR3: CASSQWDRVSEAFF
size: NA
V: TRBV6-5
J: TRBJ1-1
D: TRBD1

DNA: TGTGCCAGCAAGGTGGGAAACACTGAAGCTTTCTTT
CDR3: CASKVGNTEAFF
size: few
V: TRBV6-1
J: TRBJ1-1
D: NA

DNA: TGTGCCAGTAGGGAGGACAGCGTAGCCAAAAACATTCAGTACTTC
CDR3: CASREDSVAKNIQYF
size: NA
V: TRBV19
J: TRBJ2-4
D: NA

DNA: TGTGCCAGCAGTGAAGAGTGGGTTACCTACAATGAGCAGTTCTTC
CDR3: CASSEEWVTYNEQFF
size: NA
V: TRBV6-1
J: TRBJ2-1
D: NA

DNA: TGTGCCACCAGCAGAGATCGGATAGGGGGTAATGAAAAACTGTTTTTT
CDR3: CATSRDRIGGNEKLFF
size: NA
V: TRBV15
J: TRBJ1-4
D: NA

DNA: TGTGCCAGCAGCTTAGGGACCTTGGGGCAGTTCTTC
CDR3: CASSLGTLGQFF
size: NA
V: TRBV7-2
J: TRBJ2-1
D: NA

DNA: TGTGCCAGCAGCTTGACTAGCGGGGGAACCTACGAGCAGTACTTC
CDR3: CASSLTSGGTYEQYF
size: NA
V: TRBV7-2
J: TRBJ2-7
D: TRBD2

DNA: TGTGCCACCTGGGAACATCTCCAGGCGGGCTACGAGCAGTACTTC
CDR3: CATWEHLQAGYEQYF
size: NA
V: TRBV6-1
J: TRBJ2-7
D: NA

DNA: TGTGCCAGCAGCAGCGAACAGCCCGAAAAACTGTTTTTT
CDR3: CASSSEQPEKLFF
size: NA
V: TRBV21-1
J: TRBJ1-4
D: NA

DNA: TGTGCCAGCAGTTCCTCAGGACAGGGTGCCGAGACCCAGTACTTC
CDR3: CASSSSGQGAETQYF
size: many
V: TRBV6-6
J: TRBJ2-5
D: TRBD1

DNA: TGCGCCAGCAGCTTGGACAGCAAAGGCCCAGATACGCAGTATTTT
CDR3: CASSLDSKGPDTQYF
size: NA
V: TRBV5-1
J: TRBJ2-3
D: NA

DNA: TGCGCCAGCGGAGACAGGGGGAGTATCGGGGAGCTGTTTTTT
CDR3: CASGDRGSIGELFF
size: many
V: TRBV10-1
J: TRBJ2-2
D: TRBD1

DNA: TGCGCCAGCAGCCTTCAAGTGGGGAGCTCCTATAATTCACCCCTCCACTTT
CDR3: CASSLQVGSSYNSPLHF
size: NA
V: TRBV4-1
J: TRBJ1-6
D: NA

DNA: TGTGCCAGCAGCGCAGGGGGGGCAAGGTCTGGAAACACCATATATTTT
CDR3: CASSAGGARSGNTIYF
size: NA
V: TRBV9
J: TRBJ1-3
D: TRBD1

DNA: TGTGCCAGCAGCCGAAAGGGGCTAGCGGGAGAAGAGGATACGCAGTATTTT
CDR3: CASSRKGLAGEEDTQYF
size: NA
V: TRBV21-1
J: TRBJ2-3
D: NA

DNA: TGCGCCAGCAGCCCTCTAAACCAGATAGCCAAAAACATTCAGTACTTC
CDR3: CASSPLNQIAKNIQYF
size: few
V: TRBV4-3
J: TRBJ2-4
D: NA

DNA: TGTGCCAGCAGCCAGGCCCCCGGGAGAACGAACACCGGGGAGCTGTTTTTT
CDR3: CASSQAPGRTNTGELFF
size: NA
V: TRBV7-2
J: TRBJ2-2
D: NA

DNA: TGCGCCAGCAGCTGGACTAGCGGGGGCCTCAATGAGCAGTTCTTC
CDR3: CASSWTSGGLNEQFF
size: NA
V: TRBV5-1
J: TRBJ2-1
D: TRBD2

DNA: TGTGCCAGCAGCGTAGGGGGATTGGAGACCCAGTACTTC
CDR3: CASSVGGLETQYF
size: NA
V: TRBV9
J: TRBJ2-5
D: NA

DNA: TGCGCCAGCAGCTTAGGGGGCTATAATTCACCCCTCCACTTT
CDR3: CASSLGGYNSPLHF
size: NA
V: TRBV5-1
J: TRBJ1-6
D: NA

DNA: TGTGCCAGCAGCCTCGACAGCAACACCGGGGAGCTGTTTTTT
CDR3: CASSLDSNTGELFF
size: few
V: TRBV6-1
J: TRBJ2-2
D: NA

DNA: TGCGCCAGCAGCTCCTTGAGCACAGATACGCAGTATTTT
CDR3: CASSSLSTDTQYF
size: NA
V: TRBV5-1
J: TRBJ2-3
D: NA

DNA: TGTGCCAGCAGCTCCAGTCGGGAAACCGGGGAGCTGTTTTTT
CDR3: CASSSSRETGELFF
size: NA
V: TRBV13
J: TRBJ2-2
D: NA

DNA: TGCGCCAGCAGTCAATCAAAGAGACCGGGACAGGGGTACGAGCAGTACTTC
CDR3: CASSQSKRPGQGYEQYF
size: few
V: TRBV23-1
J: TRBJ2-7
D: TRBD1

DNA: TGTGCCAGCAGCTTAAAAACTGAAGCTTTCTTT
CDR3: CASSLKTEAFF
size: NA
V: TRBV7-2
J: TRBJ1-1
D: NA

DNA: TGTGCCATCAAAGATGACAGGGTGTACGAGCAGTACTTC
CDR3: CAIKDDRVYEQYF
size: NA
V: TRBV10-3
J: TRBJ2-7
D: TRBD1

DNA: TGTGCCAGCAGCTTAACGGGGGGGTACTATGGCTACACCTTC
CDR3: CASSLTGGYYGYTF
size: NA
V: TRBV7-2
J: TRBJ1-2
D: NA

DNA: TGTGCCTGGCAAAACACTGAAGCTTTCTTT
CDR3: CAWQNTEAFF
size: NA
V: TRBV30
J: TRBJ1-1
D: NA

DNA: TGTGCCAGCAGCCGGGGGGTGACAGGCTCCTCTGAGCAGTACTTC
CDR3: CASSRGVTGSSEQYF
size: NA
V: TRBV11-2
J: TRBJ2-7
D: NA